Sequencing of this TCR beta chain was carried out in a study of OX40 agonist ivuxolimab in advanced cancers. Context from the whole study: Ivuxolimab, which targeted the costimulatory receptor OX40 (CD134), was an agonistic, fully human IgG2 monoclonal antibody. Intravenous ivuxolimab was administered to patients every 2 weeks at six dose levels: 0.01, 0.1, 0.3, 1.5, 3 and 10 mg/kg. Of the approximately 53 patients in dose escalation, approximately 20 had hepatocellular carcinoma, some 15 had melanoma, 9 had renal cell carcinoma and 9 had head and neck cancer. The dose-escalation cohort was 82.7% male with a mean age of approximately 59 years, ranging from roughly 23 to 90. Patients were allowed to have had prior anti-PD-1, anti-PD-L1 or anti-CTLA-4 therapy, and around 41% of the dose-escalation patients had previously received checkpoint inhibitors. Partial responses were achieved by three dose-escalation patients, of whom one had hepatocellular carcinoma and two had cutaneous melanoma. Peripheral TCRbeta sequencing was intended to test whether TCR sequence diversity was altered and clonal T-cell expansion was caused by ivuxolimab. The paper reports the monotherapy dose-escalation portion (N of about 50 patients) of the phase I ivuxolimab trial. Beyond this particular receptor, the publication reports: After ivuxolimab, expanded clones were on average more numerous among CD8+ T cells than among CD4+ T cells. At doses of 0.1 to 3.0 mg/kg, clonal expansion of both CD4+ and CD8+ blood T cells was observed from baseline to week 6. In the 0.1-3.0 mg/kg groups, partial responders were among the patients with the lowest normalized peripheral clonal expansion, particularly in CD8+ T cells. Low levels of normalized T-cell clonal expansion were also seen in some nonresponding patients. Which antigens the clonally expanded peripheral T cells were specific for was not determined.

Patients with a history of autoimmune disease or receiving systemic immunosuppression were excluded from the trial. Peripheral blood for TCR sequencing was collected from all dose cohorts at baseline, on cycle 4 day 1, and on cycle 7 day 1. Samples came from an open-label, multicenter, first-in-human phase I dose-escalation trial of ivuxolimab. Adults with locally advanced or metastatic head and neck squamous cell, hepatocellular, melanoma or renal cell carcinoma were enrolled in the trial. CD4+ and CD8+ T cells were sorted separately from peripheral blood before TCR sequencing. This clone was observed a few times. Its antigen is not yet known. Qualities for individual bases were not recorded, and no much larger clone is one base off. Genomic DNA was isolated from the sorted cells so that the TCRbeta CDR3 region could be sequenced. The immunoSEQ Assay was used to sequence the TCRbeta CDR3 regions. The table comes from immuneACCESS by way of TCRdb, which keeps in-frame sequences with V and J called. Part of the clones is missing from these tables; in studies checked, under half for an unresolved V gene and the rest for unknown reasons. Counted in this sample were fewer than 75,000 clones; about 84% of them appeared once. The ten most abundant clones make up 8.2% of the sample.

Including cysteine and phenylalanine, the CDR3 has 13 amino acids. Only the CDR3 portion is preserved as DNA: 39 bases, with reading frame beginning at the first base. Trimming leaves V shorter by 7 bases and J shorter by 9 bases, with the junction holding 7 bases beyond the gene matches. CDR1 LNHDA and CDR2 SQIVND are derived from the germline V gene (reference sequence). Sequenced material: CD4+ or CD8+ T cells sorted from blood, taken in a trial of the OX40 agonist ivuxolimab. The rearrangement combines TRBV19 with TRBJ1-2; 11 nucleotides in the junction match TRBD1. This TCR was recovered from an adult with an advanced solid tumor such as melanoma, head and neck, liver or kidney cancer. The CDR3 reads CASNPGQGASYTF. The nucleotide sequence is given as TGTGCCAGTAACCCCGGACAGGGGGCTAGCTACACCTTC.